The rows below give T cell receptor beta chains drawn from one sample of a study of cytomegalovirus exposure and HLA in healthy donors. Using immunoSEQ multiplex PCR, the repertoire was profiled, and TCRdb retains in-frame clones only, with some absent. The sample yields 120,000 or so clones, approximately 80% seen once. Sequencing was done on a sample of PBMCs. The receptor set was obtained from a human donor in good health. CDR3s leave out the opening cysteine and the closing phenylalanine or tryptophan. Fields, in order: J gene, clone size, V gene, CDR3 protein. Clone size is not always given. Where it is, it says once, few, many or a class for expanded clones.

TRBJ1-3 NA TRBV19 ASSMGHSNPSSGNTIY
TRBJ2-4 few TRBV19 ASSAAGQLNIQY
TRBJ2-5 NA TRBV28 ASTLGGTGDAQY
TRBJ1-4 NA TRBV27 ASSSGSSNEKLF
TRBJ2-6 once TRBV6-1 ASSEGGKAGANVLT
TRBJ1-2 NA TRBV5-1 ASSPQGSDYGYT
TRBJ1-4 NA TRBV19 ASSIDLTATTNEELF
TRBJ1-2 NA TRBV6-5 ASSFTGIYGYT
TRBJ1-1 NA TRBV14 ASSHTGGMMNTEAF
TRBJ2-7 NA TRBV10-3 ASQPTGTYEQY
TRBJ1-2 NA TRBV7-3 ASSYDRGRYGYT
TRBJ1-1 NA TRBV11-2 ASSLDRGVEAF
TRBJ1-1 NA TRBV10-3 AISEELNTEAF
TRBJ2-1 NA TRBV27 ASSPNGGDVF
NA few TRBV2 VSSEQGALDEQY
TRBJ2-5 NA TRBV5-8 ASSYDLDRPETQY
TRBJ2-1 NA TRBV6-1 ASSGLAGSSASYNEQF
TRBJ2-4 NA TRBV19 ASSHPGSDIQY
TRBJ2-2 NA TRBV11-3 ASSLAGGTGELF
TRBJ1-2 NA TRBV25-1 ASRMTGGYDYGYT
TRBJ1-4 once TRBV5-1 ASSPGGSTNEKLF
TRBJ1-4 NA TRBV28 ASREWTNEKLF
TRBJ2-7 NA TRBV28 ASSGPTGQGYEQY
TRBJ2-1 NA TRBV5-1 ASSLGLAGTTYNEQF
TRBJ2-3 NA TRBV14 ASSLNSPGLGLHTQY
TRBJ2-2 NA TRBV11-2 ASSIELAGEAYTGELF
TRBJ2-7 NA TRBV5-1 ASSFAGVPYEQY
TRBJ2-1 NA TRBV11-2 ASSRRLAGAPGSYNEQF
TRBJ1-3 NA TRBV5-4 ASSLSDRVGNTIY
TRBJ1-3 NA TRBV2 ASSEPLPKSGQWSSGNTIY
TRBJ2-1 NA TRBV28 ATMGLYNEQF
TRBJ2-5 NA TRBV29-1 SVSIAGETQY
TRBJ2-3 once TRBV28 ASSLGSGVYGDTQY
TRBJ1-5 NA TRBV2 ASSLFENQPQH
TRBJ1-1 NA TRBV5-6 ASSFLRTGGNTEAF
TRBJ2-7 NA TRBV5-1 ASSLTGQGSYEQY
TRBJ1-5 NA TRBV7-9 ASSVMGGQPQH
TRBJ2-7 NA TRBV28 ASRMGDEQY
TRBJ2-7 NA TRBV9 ASSAGAASGKYEQY
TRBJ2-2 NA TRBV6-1 ASSSTGTEKRELF
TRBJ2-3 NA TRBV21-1 ASSIAGVLWSEDTQY
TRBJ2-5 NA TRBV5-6 ASSLELTMYQETQY
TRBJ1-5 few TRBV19 ASSIQRWNQPQH
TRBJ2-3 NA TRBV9 ASSTPGGHTDTQY
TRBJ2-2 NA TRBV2 ASSDRSGNTGELF
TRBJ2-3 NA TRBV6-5 ASNRDRVTDTQY
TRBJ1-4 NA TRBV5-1 ASSLGRGTTNEKLF
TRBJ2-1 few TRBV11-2 ASSPITSGAYNEQF
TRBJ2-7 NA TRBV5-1 ASSFGLSYEQY
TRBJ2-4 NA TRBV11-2 ASSRSQGVQNIQY
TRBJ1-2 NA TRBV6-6 ASSYLGAGDGYT
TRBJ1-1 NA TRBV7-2 ASSLGALYTEAF
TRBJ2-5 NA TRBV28 ASSLGTGGFKY
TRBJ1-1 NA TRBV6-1 ASGLVGDTEAF
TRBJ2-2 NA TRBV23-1 ASSQWTGGRGAV